The 25 T cell receptor beta chains listed next were all sequenced from one sample in a study of radiotherapy plus CTLA-4 blockade in lung cancer. TCRdb's copy holds only in-frame clones and misses some; the assay was immunoSEQ multiplex PCR. This table holds 57,000 or so clones, roughly 77% found once. Here the sequenced sample was peripheral blood, taken from a patient treated with radiotherapy plus ipilimumab. Receptor source: a human donor with non-small cell lung cancer who had a complete response to radiotherapy plus ipilimumab.

The V call is TRBV7-2, the J call TRBJ2-2; 14 bases are shared with TRBD2. V was clipped by 3 bases and J by 4 bases; unmatched bases: 7. Germline V lookup: CDR1 SGHTA, CDR2 FQGNSA. The CDR3 contains 18 residues. The DNA of the CDR3 is TGTGCCAGCAGCTTGGGGACTAGCGGGAGTGTGGGCACCGGGGAGCTGTTTTTT. Its translation is CASSLGTSGSVGTGELFF.

The J gene is TRBJ2-2, the V gene TRBV6-1; 8 bases map to TRBD1. Germline CDR1 reads MNHNS; CDR2 reads SASEGT. Trimming took 8 bases from V and 6 from J; bases not matched to a gene: 8. The CDR3 totals 14 residues. The CDR3 bases are TGTGCCAGCCGGTCGCAGGGGGCATCCGGGGAGCTGTTTTTT. Translated: CASRSQGASGELFF.

The chain is built from TRBV5-5 and TRBJ1-5; perhaps TRBD1 as D (5 bases). There are 17 residues in the CDR3. The germline gives CDR1 SGHKS, CDR2 YYEKEE (reference sequence). V lost 5 bases, J lost 0 bases, and 18 bases lay in between. CDR3 loop: CASSMGAQGGSNQPQHF. CDR3 sequence (DNA): TGTGCCAGCAGTATGGGAGCGCAGGGTGGTAGCAATCAGCCCCAGCATTTT.

V gene TRBV5-1 combines with J gene TRBJ2-1; D gene ambiguous. V lost 0 bases to trimming and J lost 5 bases, with 6 bases between them. CDR1 and CDR2 (germline): SGHRS, YFSETQ. The CDR3 is 13 amino acids. DNA of the CDR3: TGCGCCAGCAGCTTGGCCCCCAACAATGAGCAGTTCTTC. Translating gives CASSLAPNNEQFF. Full variable domain (rest looked up from reference TRBV5-1 and TRBJ2-1): KAGVTQTPRYLIKTRGQQVTLSCSPISGHRSVSWYQQTPGQGLQFLFEYFSETQRNKGNFPGRFSGRQFSNSRSEMNVSTLELGDSALYLCASSLAPNNEQFFGPGTRLTVL.

V is TRBV11-2 and J is TRBJ2-7; D is ambiguous. Germline V gene data show CDR1 as SGHAT and CDR2 as FQNNGV. Trimming took off 0 bases at V and 0 bases at J, with 9 bases between the two ends. The CDR3 extends over 15 amino acids. The CDR3 DNA is TGTGCCAGCAGCTTAGAGGCCCTGAGCTCCTACGAGCAGTACGTC. Translation: CASSLEALSSYEQYV.

J is TRBJ2-2 and V is TRBV18, with D perhaps TRBD1 or TRBD2 (5 bases each). CDR1 is KGHSH, CDR2 LQKENI, per germline. Trimming left V 3 bases short and J 7 bases short, with 15 bases between. The CDR3 has 15 residues. The CDR3 DNA is TGTGCCAGCTCACCTTTCCAGGGTGAGGGCGGGGAGCTGTTTTTT. Translating gives CASSPFQGEGGELFF.

This clone was detected once. CDR3 sequence reads: CASSVGGGHTDTQYF. CDR3 DNA: TGTGCCAGCAGCGTAGGAGGGGGGCACACAGATACGCAGTATTTT. This rearrangement joins TRBV9 to TRBJ2-3, with D perhaps matching TRBD1 or TRBD2 (6 bases each). V shed 0 bases and J shed 2 bases, with 10 bases lying between them. The CDR3 contains 15 residues. Germline CDR1 is SGDLS and CDR2 is YYNGEE.

The chain uses TRBV7-2 and TRBJ2-4, with D perhaps matching TRBD1 (6 bases). The V end was cut by 9 bases, the J end by 0 bases, with 9 bases between. CDR3 length: 13 residues. CDR1 SGHTA and CDR2 FQGNSA come from the germline V gene. The CDR3 is CASRGIAKNIQYF. In nucleotides, the CDR3 is TGTGCCAGTAGGGGGATAGCCAAAAACATTCAGTACTTC. The whole variable domain, filled in from reference TRBV7-2 and TRBJ2-4, reads GAGVSQSPSNKVTEKGKDVELRCDPISGHTALYWYRQSLGQGLEFLIYFQGNSAPDKSGLPSDRFSAERTGGSVSTLTIQRTQQEDSAVYLCASRGIAKNIQYFGAGTRLSVL.

This clone was detected a few times. V is TRBV19 and J is TRBJ2-6, with D unclear. V lost 7 bases and J lost 1, with 5 bases in between. This CDR3 is built from 13 residues. Germline lookup yields CDR1 LNHDA and CDR2 SQIVND (reference sequence). In DNA form, the CDR3 reads TGTGCCAGTACTGGGTCTGGGGCCAACGTCCTGACTTTC. This translates into CASTGSGANVLTF.

The rearrangement links TRBV5-1 to TRBJ2-2, with 8 bases identical to TRBD2. Germline V gene data show CDR1 as SGHRS and CDR2 as YFSETQ. V was pared by 4 bases and J by 7 bases, with 12 bases of the junction left unmatched. CDR3 length: 16 residues. DNA of the CDR3: TGCGCCAGCAGCATAGCGGCGGGGGGATTAAACGGGGAGCTGTTTTTT. As protein: CASSIAAGGLNGELFF.

This clone has only one observation. The junction departs from the called germline gene at one end, perhaps through a read error. V usage is TRBV30 and J usage is TRBJ1-1, with D perhaps TRBD1 (6 bases). CDR1 and CDR2 from the germline V gene are GTSNPN and SVGIG (reference sequence). This CDR3 has 12 residues. The CDR3 spells CAWNRDLTGAFF. DNA for the CDR3: TGTGCCTGGAACAGGGACCTAACTGGAGCTTTCTTT.

Sample share makes this clone medium-sized (0.01 to 0.1%). The J gene is TRBJ1-2, the V gene TRBV6-4, with 10 bases lining up with TRBD1. J lost 8 bases, V lost 5 bases, and 5 bases had no gene match. From germline, CDR1 is MRHNA and CDR2 SNTAGT. CDR3 size: 13 residues. CDR3 region: CASSPGQGQGYTF. The CDR3 DNA sequence: TGTGCCAGCAGTCCGGGACAGGGGCAGGGCTACACCTTC.

Concerning this clone: This specimen includes other DNA sequences encoding the same CDR3. The chain has TRBV5-6 and TRBJ1-2; perhaps TRBD1 as D (6 bases). Germline values: CDR1 SGHDT, CDR2 YYEEEE. V lost 2 bases and J lost 7, with 18 bases in between. The CDR3 spans 15 residues. The CDR3: CASSFWSGVGGGYTF. The CDR3 DNA reads as TGTGCCAGCAGCTTTTGGTCAGGGGTGGGAGGTGGCTACACCTTC.

The genes are TRBV6-5 and TRBJ1-2; TRBD1 matches 11 bases. CDR3 length equals 15 residues. The germline CDR1 and CDR2 sequences are MNHEY and SVGAGI. Trimming at V came to 4 bases and at J to 6 bases, leaving 7 bases not matched to a gene. For the CDR3, the DNA is TGTGCCAGCAGTTCCCGGACAGGGGGCGAGCATGGCTACACCTTC. The encoded protein is CASSSRTGGEHGYTF.

This chain uses TRBV11-3 with TRBJ1-2, with D perhaps TRBD1 (5 bases). V dropped 5 bases and J dropped 4 bases, with 17 bases sitting between them. The germline CDR1 and CDR2 sequences are SGHNT and YENEEA. The CDR3 extends over 15 amino acids. CDR3 DNA: TGTGCCAGCAGCCCCCAAGGGGTAGTGGTCTATGGCTACACCTTC. Amino acids: CASSPQGVVVYGYTF.

This rearrangement joins TRBV6-4 to TRBJ2-2, with D unclear. The V end was cut by 2 bases, the J end by 0 bases, with 1 base between. Germline values: CDR1 MRHNA, CDR2 SNTAGT. The CDR3 covers 13 residues. CDR3 bases: TGTGCCAGCAGTGACACGAACACCGGGGAGCTGTTTTTT. Protein: CASSDTNTGELFF.

The rearrangement joins TRBV28 to TRBJ1-1, with D perhaps matching TRBD1 (5 bases). V was clipped by 10 bases and J by 3 bases, with 15 bases between them. This CDR3 contains 13 residues. Germline V gene sequence: CDR1 MDHEN, CDR2 SYDVKM. The CDR3 nucleotides read TGTGCCACGGCCAGGGAATGGGACACTGAAGCTTTCTTT. This encodes CATAREWDTEAFF.

The sample holds a few counts of this clone. At the DNA level, this CDR3 is encoded by other sequences in the same sample as well. The CDR3 DNA reads TGTGCCAGCAGTGAAGACGGCAGGCTGAACACTGAAGCTTTCTTT. Translation: CASSEDGRLNTEAFF. This chain uses TRBV6-1 with TRBJ1-1; D gene unclear. The CDR3 consists of 15 residues. Germline values: CDR1 MNHNS, CDR2 SASEGT. The ends were cut back, 1 base at V and 0 bases at J, with 9 bases in the middle.

This clone appeared a single time. CDR3 amino acids: CASSLRPGGNYEQYV. CDR3 bases: TGTGCCAGCAGCTTAAGGCCAGGGGGCAACTACGAGCAGTACGTC. The chain uses TRBV7-2 and TRBJ2-7, with TRBD1 matching 8 bases. The junction had 6 bases not matched to a gene; V was cut back by 2 bases and J by 3 bases. Germline V lookup: CDR1 SGHTA, CDR2 FQGNSA. The CDR3 is made up of 15 amino acids.

The rearrangement joins TRBV5-1 to TRBJ2-1, with 10 bases lining up with TRBD2. The junction had 12 bases not matched to a gene; V was cut back by 3 bases and J by 9 bases. This CDR3 has 16 residues. Germline CDR1 and CDR2: SGHRS and YFSETQ. The CDR3 spells CASSSSTSGEFGEQFF. CDR3 DNA: TGCGCCAGCAGCTCTTCAACTAGCGGGGAGTTCGGTGAGCAGTTCTTC.

This chain connects TRBV19 to TRBJ1-2, with D unclear. The length of the CDR3 is 13 residues. Germline V CDR1 and CDR2: LNHDA, SQIVND (reference sequence). Trimming stripped 5 bases from V and 6 bases from J, with 13 bases between. CDR3 in DNA: TGTGCCAGTAGTGCCGTCCCGGTTAATGGCTACACCTTC. Translating it yields CASSAVPVNGYTF.

V is TRBV19 and J is TRBJ2-1; 7 bases agree with TRBD2. This CDR3 has 15 amino acids. From germline, CDR1 is LNHDA and CDR2 SQIVND (reference sequence). Unmatched junction bases numbered 7, after V lost 3 bases and J lost 5 bases. Here the CDR3 reads CASSMGRALDNEQFF. CDR3 nucleotides: TGTGCCAGTAGTATGGGGAGGGCCCTCGACAATGAGCAGTTCTTC.

The chain links TRBV6-1 to TRBJ2-1; 8 positions agree with TRBD1. With V trimmed by 3 bases and J by 15 bases, 7 bases remained unmatched. The CDR3 length is 12 residues. Germline CDR1 MNHNS, CDR2 SASEGT. The CDR3 protein is CASSDFWDRSFF. In nucleotides, the CDR3 is TGTGCCAGCAGTGATTTCTGGGACAGGTCGTTCTTC.

CDR3 bases: TGTGCCAGCAGTGGTCTCGCCGGGACACAAGAGACCCAGTACTTC. It is translated as CASSGLAGTQETQYF. The chain uses TRBV6-1 and TRBJ2-5; D may be TRBD1 (6 bases). The CDR3 contains 15 residues. Per germline, CDR1 MNHNS and CDR2 SASEGT. Trimming cost V 4 bases and J 2 bases, with 14 bases left between them.

Points on this clone: At one boundary the junction diverges from the germline segment, which might be a read error. V gene TRBV7-2 combines with J gene TRBJ1-5; D remains unclear. This CDR3 is 15 amino acids long. Germline-derived CDR1 and CDR2 are SGHTA and FQGNSA. Written as DNA, the CDR3 is TGTGCCAGCAACTTAGGCGGGCGCGGCAATCAGCCCCAGCATTTT. Its translation is CASNLGGRGNQPQHF.